This T cell receptor (beta chain) derives from a study of T cell responses to AZD1222 COVID-19 vaccine (dated by TCRdb to the early 2020s). Study-wide context: AZD1222 recipients with second doses at about 4 weeks or about 12 weeks were pooled, because spike-specific TCR depth and breadth did not differ between schedules. TCR sequencing was performed for approximately 240 trial participants, of whom some 200 were given two doses of AZD1222 and approximately 25 were given two doses of MenACWY control vaccine. Trial participants were enrolled by age into subgroups of 18-55, 56-69 and 70-plus years, and about 150, 27 and 61 TCR-sequenced participants, respectively, were included in these subgroups.

The CDR3 regions of human TCRbeta chains were subjected to immunosequencing. The authors' pipeline ran thus. Repertoire TCRs were checked for matches against a reference library of SARS-CoV-2-specific TCRs that had been generated using the MIRA antigen-specificity platform. Breadth was defined as the fraction of unique TCRs that were SARS-CoV-2-associated, and depth was defined as the fraction of total T cells that were SARS-CoV-2-associated. Using the MIRA data, each spike-specific TCR was assigned both to the spike region to which the TCR was reactive and to a CD4 or CD8 class. Log10-transformed breadth and depth values were compared by one-way ANOVA with Sidak's multiple comparisons tests. The immuneACCESS repertoire file appears here via TCRdb, limited to in-frame rearrangements. These files lack a portion of the clones; in checked studies, under half of the deficit traces to unresolved V genes, and the cause of the others is not known. V and J calls and clone size follow that table, whereas D and trimming were derived from the DNA. This sample is represented by 100,000 to 120,000 clones; about 81% of them were singletons. The ten top clones hold around 5% of the sample.

Germline trimming amounts to 5 bases on V and 3 bases on J, with 12 as the count of junction bases outside the gene matches. Spanning cysteine to phenylalanine, the CDR3 consists of 16 amino acids. The CDR3 DNA has 48 bases and is translated from base 1. The CDR1 and CDR2 encoded by the germline V gene are SGHVS and FQNEAQ. The time point label for this specimen denotes: baseline before first vaccination. Vaccinee samples were obtained from the UK trials COV001 and COV002, which included a single-blind randomized controlled phase 2/3 trial of AZD1222 (ChAdOx1 nCoV-19) in healthy adults. Trial participant PBMC samples were collected at day 0 and day 28 after the second dose for TCRbeta chain sequencing. This clone was observed once. Its antigen remains undetermined. The sample holds no much larger clone one base away, and base qualities are not on file. The paper as a whole reports these results and caveats: After two AZD1222 doses, both the breadth and the depth of spike-specific TCRs were significantly higher than at day 0 and than in MenACWY recipients. In the small 56-69-year group, the increase in depth fell short of significance, most likely because of low power. Most participants were white British and females outnumbered males, and the authors suggested that clonal diversity may have been underestimated. Because no samples from the day 14 peak response were available, repertoires could be characterized only after the peak T cell response. Nearly half of unique spike-specific TCRs reportedly recognized epitopes outside regions mutated in the B.1.351 and B.1.1.7 variants. Only five or six AZD1222 recipients were SARS-CoV-2 seropositive at baseline, limiting conclusions about previously exposed vaccinees. The whole spike protein was spanned by vaccine-associated CD4 TCRs, and dominant responses were seen in regions 160-218 and 743-854.

The sequence was collected from an adult in good health. The sample was peripheral blood, taken on day 0 of AZD1222 vaccination. The chain links TRBV7-8 with TRBJ1-1; 7 of the junction bases match TRBD1. The base sequence is TGTGCCAGCAGCCCAAAACGCTCCAGGGGGGACACTGAAGCTTTCTTT. Its translation is CASSPKRSRGDTEAFF.